This entry lists 25 T cell receptor beta chains sequenced from one sample in a study of PD-1 blockade in classical Hodgkin lymphoma. Only in-frame clones appear in the TCRdb table, and some are missing; sequencing was by immunoSEQ multiplex PCR. This sample has more than 35,000 clones, with approximately 82% found just once. Every patient had relapsed following autologous stem cell transplantation, and cohorts differed in brentuximab vedotin exposure. The sequences come from peripheral blood mononuclear cells (PBMCs), collected before the second cycle of nivolumab. Receptors originate from a human donor with classical Hodgkin lymphoma.

This sequence joins TRBV5-1 and TRBJ1-5; D is perhaps TRBD1 (5 bases). Germline loops: CDR1 SGHRS, CDR2 YFSETQ. V shed 1 base and J shed 7 bases, with 12 bases lying between them. CDR3 size: 14 residues. The CDR3 DNA sequence: TGCGCCAGCAGCTTGTCCCCGGGGGAACAGCCCCAGCATTTT. It encodes CASSLSPGEQPQHF.

This clone was found a few times. The J gene is TRBJ1-5, the V gene TRBV4-2; possible D gene TRBD1, 5 bases. Trimming removed 2 bases from V and 3 bases from J, with 17 bases in between. The length of the CDR3 is 17 residues. Germline CDR1 LGHNA, CDR2 YNFKEQ. CDR3 sequence reads: CASSQRGAGGINQPQHF. CDR3 DNA sequence: TGTGCCAGCAGCCAAAGGGGAGCGGGGGGGATCAATCAGCCCCAGCATTTT.

The rearrangement links TRBV7-2 to TRBJ1-5, with D unclear. V gave up 4 bases and J gave up 7 bases, with 14 bases separating them. CDR1 SGHTA and CDR2 FQGNSA come from the germline V gene. The CDR3 consists of 14 residues. DNA for the CDR3: TGTGCCAGCAGCTCAGACTCGGCTTTGCAGCCCCAGCATTTT. Its translation is CASSSDSALQPQHF.

The CDR3 DNA is TGTGCCAGCAGCCTCTGGGACTCCCAAGAGACCCAGTACTTC. As protein: CASSLWDSQETQYF. V and J are TRBV7-2 and TRBJ2-5; possible D gene TRBD2, 6 bases. The CDR3 has 14 residues. Trimming left V 5 bases short and J 1 base short, with 11 bases between. Per the germline V gene, CDR1 is SGHTA and CDR2 is FQGNSA.

This chain joins TRBV7-6 and TRBJ2-7; the match to TRBD1 covers 7 bases. V was pared by 5 bases and J by 6 bases, with 7 bases of the junction left unmatched. The germline V gene has CDR1 SGHVS and CDR2 FNYEAQ. This CDR3 has 13 residues. CDR3 sequence: CASSGYRGGEQYF. Here the CDR3 DNA reads TGTGCCAGCAGCGGATACAGGGGTGGCGAGCAGTACTTC.

The V call is TRBV7-6, the J call TRBJ1-4; D possibly corresponds to TRBD1 (5 bases). CDR1 and CDR2 from the germline V gene are SGHVS and FNYEAQ. This CDR3 is 13 amino acids long. V was shortened by 5 bases and J by 7 bases, with 11 bases between the two germline ends. The CDR3 DNA follows: TGTGCCAGCAGCAAGTCCGGGGGTGAAAAACTGTTTTTT. This gives the protein CASSKSGGEKLFF.

The rearrangement uses TRBV18 and TRBJ2-2; 9 nucleotides align to TRBD1. Germline CDR1 reads KGHSH; CDR2 reads LQKENI. The CDR3 is 15 residues long. The V gene end was trimmed by 3 bases and the J gene end by 5 bases; junction bases not matched to a gene: 4. The CDR3 region is CASSPRTGETGELFF. Here the CDR3 DNA reads TGTGCCAGCTCACCGAGGACAGGGGAGACCGGGGAGCTGTTTTTT. Full variable domain (outside the CDR3, taken from reference TRBV18 and TRBJ2-2): NAGVMQNPRHLVRRRGQEARLRCSPMKGHSHVYWYRQLPEEGLKFMVYLQKENIIDESGMPKERFSAEFPKEGPSILRIQQVVRGDSAAYFCASSPRTGETGELFFGEGSRLTVL.

The J gene is TRBJ2-7, the V gene TRBV7-9; 9 bases map to TRBD1. The CDR3 extends over 13 amino acids. Germline trimming cut 5 bases from V and 4 bases from J; bases unmatched to any gene: 3. Germline loops: CDR1 SEHNR, CDR2 FQNEAQ (reference sequence). The chain's CDR3 is CASSRGQGYEQYF. CDR3 bases: TGTGCCAGCAGCCGAGGACAGGGGTACGAGCAGTACTTC. The full variable domain, rest sourced from reference TRBV7-9 and TRBJ2-7, is DTGVSQNPRHKITKRGQNVTFRCDPISEHNRLYWYRQTLGQGPEFLTYFQNEAQLEKSRLLSDRFSAERPKGSFSTLEIQRTEQGDSAMYLCASSRGQGYEQYFGPGTRLTVT.

The genes are TRBV20-1 and TRBJ2-1, with unresolved D. V lost 5 bases, J lost 6 bases, and 8 bases lay in between. Germline-derived CDR1 and CDR2 are DFQATT and SNEGSKA (reference sequence). The CDR3 has 11 amino acids. The CDR3 loop is CSADGSNEQFF. The CDR3 DNA sequence: TGCAGTGCTGATGGGTCCAATGAGCAGTTCTTC.

V and J are TRBV4-2 and TRBJ2-3, with TRBD1 matching 7 bases. The germline V gene has CDR1 LGHNA and CDR2 YNFKEQ. The CDR3 is 16 residues long. J lost 5 bases, V lost 0 bases, and 8 bases had no gene match. The CDR3 reads CASSQEGAGGRDTQYF. The CDR3 coding sequence is TGTGCCAGCAGCCAAGAAGGGGCAGGGGGAAGAGATACGCAGTATTTT.

This clone showed up just a few times. The chain recombines TRBV19 with TRBJ2-3, with 9 bases identical to TRBD1. Germline trimming cut 2 bases from V and 3 bases from J; bases unmatched to any gene: 6. Germline CDR1 and CDR2: LNHDA and SQIVND (reference sequence). The CDR3 totals 16 residues. The CDR3 is CASSIRDREGTDTQYF. The CDR3 DNA sequence: TGTGCCAGTAGTATAAGGGACAGGGAAGGAACAGATACGCAGTATTTT.

As to this clone: One end of the junction does not line up with germline, which may come from a read error. The chain combines TRBV5-6 with TRBJ2-7; possible D gene TRBD1, 5 bases. In germline, CDR1 is SGHDT, CDR2 YYEEEE. CDR3 length equals 11 residues. The CDR3 coding sequence is TGTGCCAGCAGCTTGGGGGGCCTATCGTCCTTC. Translation: CASSLGGLSSF.

The CDR3 loop is CASSLLVIDEQFF. The CDR3, as DNA: TGTGCCAGCAGCTTATTGGTGATCGATGAGCAGTTCTTC. This chain joins TRBV7-2 and TRBJ2-1; D is undetermined. This CDR3 is 13 amino acids long. The germline V and J ends were trimmed by 2 bases and 8 bases, with 10 bases remaining between them. Germline V CDR1 and CDR2: SGHTA, FQGNSA.

The chain links TRBV2 to TRBJ1-5, with D possibly TRBD1 on 5 matching bases. The CDR3 spans 15 residues. Germline CDR1 is SNHLY and CDR2 is FYNNEI. V lost 6 bases to trimming and J lost 2 bases, with 14 bases between them. The CDR3 DNA is TGTGCCAGCAGCTGGCAGGGTGGGGGCAATCAGCCCCAGCATTTT. Translation: CASSWQGGGNQPQHF. The full variable domain, its missing parts supplied by reference TRBV2 and TRBJ1-5, is EPEVTQTPSHQVTQMGQEVILRCVPISNHLYFYWYRQILGQKVEFLVSFYNNEISEKSEIFDDQFSVERPDGSNFTLKIRSTKLEDSAMYFCASSWQGGGNQPQHFGDGTRLSIL.

J is TRBJ2-3 and V is TRBV5-1, with TRBD2 matching 11 bases. V was clipped by 7 bases and J by 2 bases; unmatched bases: 6. The germline V gene has CDR1 SGHRS and CDR2 YFSETQ. The CDR3 spans 15 residues. CDR3 loop: CASGLLAGVTDTQYF. The CDR3 bases are TGCGCCAGCGGCCTACTAGCGGGGGTCACAGATACGCAGTATTTT.

The J gene is TRBJ2-1, the V gene TRBV9, with D perhaps matching TRBD2 (7 bases). CDR1 is SGDLS and CDR2 is YYNGEE in the germline V gene. The CDR3 is made up of 15 amino acids. The germline V and J ends were trimmed by 0 bases and 4 bases, with 11 bases remaining between them. CDR3 loop: CASSVGGGPYNEQFF. The CDR3 DNA sequence: TGTGCCAGCAGCGTAGGCGGGGGCCCTTACAATGAGCAGTTCTTC.

The CDR3 DNA reads TGTGCCACCCACGACGGCACCTACGAGCAGTACTTC. Protein product: CATHDGTYEQYF. The chain uses TRBV6-6 and TRBJ2-7; D unresolved. Germline V gene data show CDR1 as MNHNY and CDR2 as SVGAGI (reference sequence). Trimming removed 10 bases from V and 2 bases from J, with 12 bases in between. There are 12 residues in the CDR3.

V is TRBV5-1 and J is TRBJ1-5; TRBD1 matches at 10 bases. There are 15 residues in the CDR3. Losses at the gene ends were 4 bases for V and 6 bases for J; bases not matched to a gene: 7. Per germline, CDR1 SGHRS and CDR2 YFSETQ. CDR3 nucleotides: TGCGCCAGCAGCCTAGGGACAGGGGATGGTCAGCCCCAGCATTTT. It codes for CASSLGTGDGQPQHF.

The chain uses TRBV7-9 and TRBJ1-2; D gene unclear. V dropped 5 bases and J dropped 4 bases, with 11 bases sitting between them. Germline CDR1 is SEHNR and CDR2 is FQNEAQ (reference sequence). The length of the CDR3 is 13 residues. CDR3 DNA: TGTGCCAGCAGCCCGCCCGGGTTCTATGGCTACACCTTC. Translated: CASSPPGFYGYTF.

The J gene is TRBJ2-5, the V gene TRBV25-1; no firm D call. From germline, CDR1 is MGHDK and CDR2 SYGVNS. This CDR3 has 13 residues. V lost 4 bases and J lost 2, with 8 bases in between. CDR3 nucleotide sequence: TGTGCCAGCAGTGTGGCAGGTCAAGAGACCCAGTACTTC. This encodes CASSVAGQETQYF.

The chain recombines TRBV29-1 with TRBJ1-1, with D hard to call. The CDR3 has 13 residues. V dropped 3 bases and J dropped 1 base, with 9 bases sitting between them. Germline CDR1 and CDR2: SQVTM and ANQGSEA. Here the CDR3 reads CSVESVENTEAFF. In DNA, the CDR3 is TGCAGCGTTGAGTCAGTGGAGAACACTGAAGCTTTCTTT.

This chain uses TRBV19 with TRBJ2-3; 7 nucleotides align to TRBD1. With V trimmed by 5 bases and J by 0 bases, 5 bases remained unmatched. There are 15 residues in the CDR3. Per the germline V gene, CDR1 is LNHDA and CDR2 is SQIVND (reference sequence). This CDR3 reads CASSPRTGSTDTQYF. CDR3 sequence (DNA): TGTGCCAGTAGTCCCCGGACAGGCAGCACAGATACGCAGTATTTT.

The J gene is TRBJ2-5, the V gene TRBV5-5; D possibly corresponds to TRBD1 (6 bases). V shed 3 bases and J shed 5 bases, with 17 bases lying between them. Germline V gene data show CDR1 as SGHKS and CDR2 as YYEKEE (reference sequence). This CDR3 spans 15 amino acids. Here the CDR3 DNA reads TGTGCCAGCAGCTCCCCGACAGGAACCAGGGAGACCCAGTACTTC. The encoded protein is CASSSPTGTRETQYF.

This clone showed up just once. The chain joins TRBV2 to TRBJ1-1; maybe TRBD1 (6 bases). V was trimmed by 4 bases and J by 6 bases, leaving 15 bases between them. This CDR3 has 14 residues. CDR1 is SNHLY, CDR2 FYNNEI, per germline. CDR3 in amino acids: CASSVQGRGAEAFF. DNA of the CDR3: TGTGCCAGCAGTGTGCAGGGGCGTGGGGCTGAAGCTTTCTTT.

This chain uses TRBV2 with TRBJ2-7, with 8 bases fitting TRBD1. With 3 bases clipped from V and 4 bases from J, the junction kept 5 bases outside the gene matches. CDR3 length: 14 amino acids. CDR1 and CDR2 (germline): SNHLY, FYNNEI. The CDR3 sequence: CASSEQGAWYEQYF. DNA for the CDR3: TGTGCCAGCAGTGAGCAGGGGGCATGGTACGAGCAGTACTTC.